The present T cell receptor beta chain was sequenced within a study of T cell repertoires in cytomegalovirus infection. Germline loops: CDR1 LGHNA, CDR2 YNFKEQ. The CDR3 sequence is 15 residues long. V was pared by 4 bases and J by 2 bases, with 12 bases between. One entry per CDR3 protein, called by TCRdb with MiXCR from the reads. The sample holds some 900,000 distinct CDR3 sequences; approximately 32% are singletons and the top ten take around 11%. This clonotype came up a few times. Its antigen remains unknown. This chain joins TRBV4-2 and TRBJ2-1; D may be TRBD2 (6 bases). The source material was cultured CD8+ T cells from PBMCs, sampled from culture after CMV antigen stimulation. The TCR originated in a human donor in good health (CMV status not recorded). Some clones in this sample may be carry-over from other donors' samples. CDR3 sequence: CASSPPGLTYNEQFF. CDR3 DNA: TGTGCCAGCAGCCCCCCGGGACTGACCTACAATGAGCAGTTCTTC.